A single sample gave rise to the 13 T cell receptor beta chains below, sequenced in a study of PD-1 blockade in classical Hodgkin lymphoma. Repertoires were generated with immunoSEQ multiplex PCR, while TCRdb's copy carries only in-frame clones and drops some. The table shows about 24,000 clones, with roughly nine tenths occurring only once. Stated time point: newly diagnosed, previously untreated cHL patient sample. Thawed PBMCs underwent magnetic negative selection to yield purified CD4+ T cells. The material sequenced was CD4+ T cells from blood. The receptors here all came from a human donor with classical Hodgkin lymphoma.

The chain combines TRBV15 with TRBJ1-3; D gene uncertain. The CDR3 has 18 amino acids. V was cut by 0 bases and J by 0 bases, with 15 bases left in between. The germline gives CDR1 LNHNV, CDR2 YYDKDF (reference sequence). The CDR3 nucleotides read TGTGCCACCAGCAGAGAGATAAACAGACGCCGCTCTGGAAACACCATATATTTT. It translates to CATSREINRRRSGNTIYF. The entire variable domain, with the rest obtained from reference TRBV15 and TRBJ1-3, is as follows: DAMVIQNPRYQVTQFGKPVTLSCSQTLNHNVMYWYQQKSSQAPKLLFHYYDKDFNNEADTPDNFQSRRPNTSFCFLDIRSPGLGDTAMYLCATSREINRRRSGNTIYFGEGSWLTVV.

This clone showed up just once. The V and J genes are TRBV28 and TRBJ1-2; TRBD1 matches 7 bases. Trimming cost V 5 bases and J 2 bases; bases outside gene matches: 5. Germline lookup yields CDR1 MDHEN and CDR2 SYDVKM. This CDR3 is 14 amino acids long. CDR3 sequence reads: CASSTTTGNYGYTF. As DNA, the CDR3 is TGTGCCAGCAGTACTACGACAGGGAACTATGGCTACACCTTC.

The chain couples TRBV7-9 to TRBJ2-3, with D perhaps TRBD2 (7 bases). The CDR3 contains 16 residues. The V and J ends lost 8 bases and 2 bases respectively, with 20 bases between them. Germline values: CDR1 SEHNR, CDR2 FQNEAQ (reference sequence). CDR3 sequence (DNA): TGTGCCAGCGGGGGGCCAGGGAGGGTAGTCACAGATACGCAGTATTTT. It encodes CASGGPGRVVTDTQYF.

This chain connects TRBV10-3 to TRBJ1-5; tentatively, D is TRBD1 (5 bases). Trimming stripped 10 bases from V and 3 bases from J, with 16 bases between. Germline loops: CDR1 ENHRY, CDR2 SYGVKD. The CDR3 covers 14 residues. The CDR3, as DNA: TGTGCCAGCGGGGACGTGGGAAACAATCAGCCCCAGCATTTT. It encodes CASGDVGNNQPQHF.

The chain combines TRBV18 with TRBJ1-2; the D gene is possibly TRBD1 (6 bases). The germline V gene encodes CDR1 KGHSH and CDR2 LQKENI. This CDR3 has 15 residues. Between the trimmed V and J ends, which lost 6 bases and 4 bases, there was a span of 18 bases. This CDR3 reads CASSFQLVDSYGYTF. DNA for the CDR3: TGTGCCAGCTCGTTTCAATTAGTGGACAGCTATGGCTACACCTTC.

V and J are TRBV5-1 and TRBJ2-5, with D perhaps TRBD2 (5 bases). Germline V gene lookup returns CDR1 SGHRS and CDR2 YFSETQ. V dropped 0 bases and J dropped 2 bases, with 14 bases sitting between them. This CDR3 is 16 amino acids long. The CDR3: CASSLEASWIQETQYF. CDR3 bases: TGCGCCAGCAGCTTGGAGGCTAGCTGGATTCAAGAGACCCAGTACTTC.

The J gene is TRBJ2-5, the V gene TRBV30; 9 nucleotides align to TRBD2. This CDR3 contains 15 residues. V shed 1 base, J shed 2 bases, and the junction held 5 bases outside the gene matches. CDR1 GTSNPN and CDR2 SVGIG come from the germline V gene (reference sequence). CDR3 in DNA: TGTGCCTGGAGTGAGGCCGCGGGGGGGCAAGAGACCCAGTACTTC. Residues: CAWSEAAGGQETQYF. Using reference TRBV30 and TRBJ2-5 for the parts outside the CDR3, the full variable domain is SQTIHQWPATLVQPVGSPLSLECTVEGTSNPNLYWYRQAAGRGLQLLFYSVGIGQISSEVPQNLSASRPQDRQFILSSKKLLLSDSGFYLCAWSEAAGGQETQYFGPGTRLLVL.

This chain connects TRBV5-3 to TRBJ2-3, with 9 bases matching TRBD2. TRBV5-3 is an ORF for which the function is uncertain. The J segment lost 0 bases and the V segment lost 3 bases, leaving 20 bases of the junction unmatched. The CDR3 extends over 21 amino acids. The CDR3 nucleotides are TGTGCCAGAAGCTCCCCCCCGCTTGCGGGGGGGCCGGGTGGGAGCACAGATACGCAGTATTTT. Amino acid sequence: CARSSPPLAGGPGGSTDTQYF.

The V and J genes are TRBV27 and TRBJ2-5; D might be TRBD2 (6 bases). CDR1 and CDR2 (germline): MNHEY, SMNVEV (reference sequence). The V gene lost 2 bases and the J gene lost 5 bases, with 15 bases spanning the gap. The CDR3 runs to 15 residues. Here the CDR3 reads CASSLGGALRETQYF. The CDR3 bases are TGTGCCAGCAGTTTAGGAGGGGCCCTGAGGGAGACCCAGTACTTC.

The V and J genes are TRBV11-2 and TRBJ2-1; 7 bases match TRBD2. This CDR3 is 15 amino acids long. Germline CDR1 is SGHAT and CDR2 is FQNNGV. J was trimmed by 4 bases and V by 6 bases; bases with no gene match: 9. CDR3 loop: CASSINGGEYNEQFF. The CDR3 bases are TGTGCCAGCAGTATCAATGGGGGGGAGTACAATGAGCAGTTCTTC.

The chain couples TRBV7-9 to TRBJ1-1; 9 bases align to TRBD1. This CDR3 has 16 amino acids. CDR1 and CDR2 (germline): SEHNR, FQNEAQ (reference sequence). V dropped 5 bases and J dropped 4; count of bases not matched to a gene: 11. CDR3 nucleotides: TGTGCCAGCAGCCCCGGGACAGGGAATCATGGCACTGAAGCTTTCTTT. It specifies CASSPGTGNHGTEAFF.

The V and J genes are TRBV4-1 and TRBJ2-7, with 7 bases that match TRBD2. Germline trimming cut 4 bases from V and 12 bases from J; bases unmatched to any gene: 18. Germline lookup yields CDR1 MGHRA and CDR2 YSYEKL. The CDR3 is 15 amino acids. CDR3 DNA: TGCGCCAGCAGCCGCCTTCGAGCTCCCTTTGGGGGGGGGTACTTC. It specifies CASSRLRAPFGGGYF.

V and J are TRBV18 and TRBJ2-5, with 7 nucleotides matching TRBD1. V shed 3 bases and J 5 bases; nucleotides not matched to a gene: 6. The V gene's germline CDR1 is KGHSH and CDR2 LQKENI. The CDR3 sequence is 14 residues long. The CDR3 region has the DNA TGTGCCAGCTCACCGCCGACAGGGCCGGAGACCCAGTACTTC. Translated: CASSPPTGPETQYF. Variable domain in full (rest from reference TRBV18 and TRBJ2-5): NAGVMQNPRHLVRRRGQEARLRCSPMKGHSHVYWYRQLPEEGLKFMVYLQKENIIDESGMPKERFSAEFPKEGPSILRIQQVVRGDSAAYFCASSPPTGPETQYFGPGTRLLVL.